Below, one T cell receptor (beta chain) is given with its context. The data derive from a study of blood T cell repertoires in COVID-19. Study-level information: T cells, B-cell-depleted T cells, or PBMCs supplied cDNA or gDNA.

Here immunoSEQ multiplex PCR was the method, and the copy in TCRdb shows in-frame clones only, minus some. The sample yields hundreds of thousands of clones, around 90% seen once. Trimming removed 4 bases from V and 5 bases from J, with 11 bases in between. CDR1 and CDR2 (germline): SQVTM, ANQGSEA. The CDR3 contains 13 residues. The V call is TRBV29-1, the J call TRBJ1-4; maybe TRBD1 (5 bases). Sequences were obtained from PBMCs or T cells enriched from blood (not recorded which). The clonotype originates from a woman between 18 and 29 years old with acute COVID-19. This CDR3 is CSVGRQQNEKLFF. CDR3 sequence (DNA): TGCAGCGTTGGGCGACAGCAGAATGAAAAACTGTTTTTT.